Below are 14 T cell receptor beta chains sequenced from a single sample in a study of blood T cell repertoires in COVID-19. The table came from immunoSEQ multiplex PCR; TCRdb's copy has only in-frame clones and leaves some out. This sample has roughly 32,000 clones, with about 90% found just once. Sequencing was carried out using peripheral blood. The receptors shown here come from a man at least 80 years old with acute or convalescent COVID-19.

Here the CDR3 reads CATSSNRGGYNEQFF. The CDR3 coding sequence is TGTGCCACCAGCAGTAACAGGGGTGGGTACAATGAGCAGTTCTTC. The rearrangement links TRBV15 to TRBJ2-1; 7 nucleotides agree with TRBD1. V shed 3 bases, J shed 4 bases, and the junction held 6 bases outside the gene matches. The CDR3 runs 15 residues. CDR1 and CDR2 from the germline V gene are LNHNV and YYDKDF (reference sequence).

The CDR3 coding sequence is TGTGCCACCAGCACCCCAAGAAGGCAGGGGTTCTACGAGCAGTACTTC. It yields the protein CATSTPRRQGFYEQYF. This chain joins TRBV15 and TRBJ2-7, with a tentative D call TRBD1 (6 bases). Germline assignment: CDR1 LNHNV and CDR2 YYDKDF (reference sequence). The CDR3 is 16 residues long. V shed 4 bases and J shed 3 bases, with 19 bases lying between them. Using reference TRBV15 and TRBJ2-7 for the parts outside the CDR3, the full variable domain is DAMVIQNPRYQVTQFGKPVTLSCSQTLNHNVMYWYQQKSSQAPKLLFHYYDKDFNNEADTPDNFQSRRPNTSFCFLDIRSPGLGDTAMYLCATSTPRRQGFYEQYFGPGTRLTVT.

The chain carries TRBV5-1 and TRBJ2-5, with 12 positions matching TRBD2. The CDR3 has 16 amino acids. Unmatched junction bases numbered 9, after V lost 4 bases and J lost 5 bases. CDR1 and CDR2 (germline): SGHRS, YFSETQ. The CDR3 here is CASSPETSGGRETQYF. DNA for the CDR3: TGCGCCAGCAGCCCGGAGACTAGCGGGGGACGGGAGACCCAGTACTTC. Using reference TRBV5-1 and TRBJ2-5 for the parts outside the CDR3, the full variable domain is KAGVTQTPRYLIKTRGQQVTLSCSPISGHRSVSWYQQTPGQGLQFLFEYFSETQRNKGNFPGRFSGRQFSNSRSEMNVSTLELGDSALYLCASSPETSGGRETQYFGPGTRLLVL.

V and J are TRBV3-1 (or the pseudogene TRBV3-2) and TRBJ1-1; TRBD1 agrees at 8 bases. The CDR3 contains 12 residues. The germline V gene encodes CDR1 LGHDT and CDR2 YNNKEL (reference sequence). V shed 6 bases and J 11 bases; nucleotides not matched to a gene: 8. CDR3 in DNA: TGTGCCAGCAGAGGCTCAGGGGGCGCGGCTTTCTTT. It is translated as CASRGSGGAAFF.

The chain employs TRBV20-1 and TRBJ2-1, with 9 bases matching TRBD2. This CDR3 is 14 amino acids long. Germline V gene lookup returns CDR1 DFQATT and CDR2 SNEGSKA (reference sequence). V dropped 3 bases and J dropped 4; count of bases not matched to a gene: 4. The CDR3 loop reads CSASLAGTYNEQFF. CDR3 coding DNA: TGCAGTGCTAGTCTAGCGGGGACTTACAATGAGCAGTTCTTC.

This chain connects TRBV30 to TRBJ1-2, with 8 bases matching TRBD1. The V and J ends lost 2 bases and 4 bases, in that order; junction bases with no gene match: 12. Germline V gene sequence: CDR1 GTSNPN, CDR2 SVGIG (reference sequence). CDR3 length: 16 amino acids. The CDR3 DNA reads TGTGCCTGGAGTATCCCGAATTTGGACAGGGCCTATGGCTACACCTTC. As protein: CAWSIPNLDRAYGYTF.

The genes are TRBV18 and TRBJ1-1; unclear D gene. Trimming stripped 2 bases from V and 6 bases from J, with 10 bases between. Per the germline V gene, CDR1 is KGHSH and CDR2 is LQKENI. The CDR3 spans 13 residues. The CDR3 is CASSPTRVAEAFF. CDR3 in DNA: TGTGCCAGCTCACCAACGAGGGTTGCTGAAGCTTTCTTT.

The V and J genes are TRBV3-1 (or the pseudogene TRBV3-2) and TRBJ1-1; D gene unclear. The CDR3 length is 11 residues. V shed 5 bases and J shed 8 bases, with 9 bases lying between them. Per the germline V gene, CDR1 is LGHDT and CDR2 is YNNKEL (reference sequence). DNA for the CDR3: TGTGCCAGCAGCGGCGGGAGGGAAGCTTTCTTT. It specifies CASSGGREAFF.

Here the CDR3 reads CASSPGGSNQPQHF. The CDR3 DNA reads as TGTGCCAGCAGCCCAGGGGGTAGCAATCAGCCCCAGCATTTT. The chain combines TRBV28 with TRBJ1-5; 7 nucleotides align to TRBD1. CDR1 and CDR2 from the germline V gene are MDHEN and SYDVKM. V was clipped by 6 bases and J by 0 bases; unmatched bases: 2. This CDR3 comprises 14 residues.

The chain employs TRBV19 and TRBJ2-7, with D perhaps matching TRBD2 (6 bases). The CDR3 is made up of 12 amino acids. CDR1 is LNHDA and CDR2 is SQIVND in the germline V gene (reference sequence). The V end lost 3 bases, the J end lost 3 bases, and 6 bases lay between the germline ends. The CDR3 reads CASSMEGYEQYF. CDR3 nucleotide sequence: TGTGCCAGTAGTATGGAGGGCTACGAGCAGTACTTC.

This clone appeared a few times. The V gene is TRBV5-6, the J gene TRBJ2-7; tentatively, D is TRBD1 (6 bases). Germline V gene sequence: CDR1 SGHDT, CDR2 YYEEEE. Trimming removed 3 bases from V and 4 bases from J, with 11 bases in between. CDR3 size: 13 residues. CDR3 DNA sequence: TGTGCCAGCAGCTCCACAGGGCGGTACGAGCAGTACTTC. It specifies CASSSTGRYEQYF.

The chain recombines TRBV27 with TRBJ2-5; TRBD2 might be the D (7 bases). The CDR3 loop spans 14 amino acids. V was clipped by 3 bases and J by 4 bases, with 12 bases between them. The germline CDR1 and CDR2 sequences are MNHEY and SMNVEV (reference sequence). The CDR3 DNA sequence: TGTGCCAGCAGTTTCGGGGGGCGAGGAGAGACCCAGTACTTC. Its protein product is CASSFGGRGETQYF.

J is TRBJ1-5 and V is TRBV19; 8 bases are a match to TRBD1. V was clipped by 7 bases and J by 4 bases; unmatched bases: 9. This CDR3 has 15 amino acids. CDR1 and CDR2 (germline): LNHDA, SQIVND (reference sequence). In DNA, the CDR3 is TGTGCCAGTACTGCGGACAGGGCCGGTAATCAGCCCCAGCATTTT. Translation gives CASTADRAGNQPQHF.

The chain joins TRBV30 to TRBJ1-4, with D unresolved. This CDR3 is built from 13 residues. Trimming removed 7 bases at V and 0 bases at J, with 9 bases between. From germline, CDR1 is GTSNPN and CDR2 SVGIG (reference sequence). The CDR3 nucleotides are TGTGCCTTTGGGAGTGCAACTAATGAAAAACTGTTTTTT. It is translated as CAFGSATNEKLFF.